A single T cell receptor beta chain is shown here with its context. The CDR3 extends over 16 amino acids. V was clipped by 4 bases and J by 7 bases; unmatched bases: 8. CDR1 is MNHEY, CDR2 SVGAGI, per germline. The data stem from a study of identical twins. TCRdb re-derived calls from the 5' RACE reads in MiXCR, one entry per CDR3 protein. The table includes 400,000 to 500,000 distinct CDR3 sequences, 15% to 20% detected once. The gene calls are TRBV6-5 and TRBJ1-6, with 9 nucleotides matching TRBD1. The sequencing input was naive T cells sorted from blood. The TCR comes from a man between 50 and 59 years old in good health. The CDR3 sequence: CASSFSGQGLNSPLHF. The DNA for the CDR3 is TGTGCCAGCAGTTTTTCGGGACAGGGATTGAATTCACCCCTCCACTTT.